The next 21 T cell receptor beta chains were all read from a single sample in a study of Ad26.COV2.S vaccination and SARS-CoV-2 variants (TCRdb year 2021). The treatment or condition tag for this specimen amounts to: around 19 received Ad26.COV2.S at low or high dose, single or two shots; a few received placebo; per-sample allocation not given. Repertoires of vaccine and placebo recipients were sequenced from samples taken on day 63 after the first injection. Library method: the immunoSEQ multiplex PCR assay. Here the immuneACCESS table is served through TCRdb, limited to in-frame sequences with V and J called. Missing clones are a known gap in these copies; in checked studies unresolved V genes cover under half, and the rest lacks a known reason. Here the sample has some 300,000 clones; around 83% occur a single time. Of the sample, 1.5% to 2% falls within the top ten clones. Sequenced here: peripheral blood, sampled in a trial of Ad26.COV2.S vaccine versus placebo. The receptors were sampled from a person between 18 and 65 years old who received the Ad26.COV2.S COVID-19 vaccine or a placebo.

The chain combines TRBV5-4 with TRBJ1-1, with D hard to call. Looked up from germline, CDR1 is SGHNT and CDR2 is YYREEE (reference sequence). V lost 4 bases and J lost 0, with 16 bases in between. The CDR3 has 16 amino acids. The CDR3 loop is CASSPRGSPMNTEAFF. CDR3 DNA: TGTGCCAGCAGCCCTCGGGGAAGCCCGATGAACACTGAAGCTTTCTTT.

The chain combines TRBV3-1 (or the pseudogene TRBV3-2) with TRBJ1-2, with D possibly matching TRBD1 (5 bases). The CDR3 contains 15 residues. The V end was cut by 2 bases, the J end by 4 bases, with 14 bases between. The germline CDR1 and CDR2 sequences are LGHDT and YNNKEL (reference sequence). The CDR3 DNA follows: TGTGCCAGCAGCCAAAACGTCGGGGGGGGCTATGGCTACACCTTC. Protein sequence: CASSQNVGGGYGYTF.

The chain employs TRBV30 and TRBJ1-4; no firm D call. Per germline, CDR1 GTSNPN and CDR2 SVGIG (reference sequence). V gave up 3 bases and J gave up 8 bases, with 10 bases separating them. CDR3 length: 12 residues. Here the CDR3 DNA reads TGTGCCTGGAGACCCAACAGAGAAAAACTGTTTTTT. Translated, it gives CAWRPNREKLFF.

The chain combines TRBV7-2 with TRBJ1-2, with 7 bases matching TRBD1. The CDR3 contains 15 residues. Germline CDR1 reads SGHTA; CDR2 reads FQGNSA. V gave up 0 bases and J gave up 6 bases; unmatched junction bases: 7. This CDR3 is CASSLARDRAHGYTF. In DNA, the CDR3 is TGTGCCAGCAGCTTAGCGCGAGACAGGGCGCATGGCTACACCTTC.

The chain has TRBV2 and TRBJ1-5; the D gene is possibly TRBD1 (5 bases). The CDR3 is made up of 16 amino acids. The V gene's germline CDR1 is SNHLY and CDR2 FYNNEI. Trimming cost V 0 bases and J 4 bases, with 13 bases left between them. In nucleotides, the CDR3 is TGTGCCAGCAGTGAAGCGCACACGGGGGGGAATCAGCCCCAGCATTTT. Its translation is CASSEAHTGGNQPQHF.

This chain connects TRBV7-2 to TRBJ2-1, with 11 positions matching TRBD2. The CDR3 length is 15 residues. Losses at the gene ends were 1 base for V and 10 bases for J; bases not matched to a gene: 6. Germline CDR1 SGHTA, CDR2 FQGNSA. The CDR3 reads CASSLGPLAGDEQFF. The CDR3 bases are TGTGCCAGCAGCTTAGGACCACTAGCGGGGGACGAGCAGTTCTTC.

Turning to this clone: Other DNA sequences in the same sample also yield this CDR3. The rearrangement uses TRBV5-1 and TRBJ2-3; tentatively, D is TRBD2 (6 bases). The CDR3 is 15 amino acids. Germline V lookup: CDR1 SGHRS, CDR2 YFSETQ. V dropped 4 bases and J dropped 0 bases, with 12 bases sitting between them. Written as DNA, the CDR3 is TGCGCCAGCAGCCTTAGCGGAACTAGCACAGATACGCAGTATTTT. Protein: CASSLSGTSTDTQYF.

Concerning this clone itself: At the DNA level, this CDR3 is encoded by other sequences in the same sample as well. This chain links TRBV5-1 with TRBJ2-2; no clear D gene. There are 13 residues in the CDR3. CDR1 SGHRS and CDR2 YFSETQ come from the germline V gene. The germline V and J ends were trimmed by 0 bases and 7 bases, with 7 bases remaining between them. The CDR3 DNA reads TGCGCCAGCAGCTTGGGGTCCGACGGGGAGCTGTTTTTT. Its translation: CASSLGSDGELFF.

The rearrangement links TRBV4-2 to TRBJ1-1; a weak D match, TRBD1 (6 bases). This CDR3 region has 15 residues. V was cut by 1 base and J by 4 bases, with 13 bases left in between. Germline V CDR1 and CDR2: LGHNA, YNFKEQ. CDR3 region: CASSQGGAQVTEAFF. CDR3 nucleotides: TGTGCCAGCAGCCAAGGGGGGGCGCAGGTCACTGAAGCTTTCTTT.

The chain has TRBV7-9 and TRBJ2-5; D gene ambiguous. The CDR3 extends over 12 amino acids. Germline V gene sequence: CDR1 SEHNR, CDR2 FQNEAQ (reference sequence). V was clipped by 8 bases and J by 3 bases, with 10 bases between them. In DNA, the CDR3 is TGTGCCAGCCAGACCCTAAAAGAGACCCAGTACTTC. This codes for CASQTLKETQYF.

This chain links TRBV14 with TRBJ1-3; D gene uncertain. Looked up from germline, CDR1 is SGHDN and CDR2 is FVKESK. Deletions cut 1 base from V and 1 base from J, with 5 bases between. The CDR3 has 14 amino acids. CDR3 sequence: CASSQVRSGNTIYF. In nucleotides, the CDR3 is TGTGCCAGCAGCCAAGTGAGGTCTGGAAACACCATATATTTT.

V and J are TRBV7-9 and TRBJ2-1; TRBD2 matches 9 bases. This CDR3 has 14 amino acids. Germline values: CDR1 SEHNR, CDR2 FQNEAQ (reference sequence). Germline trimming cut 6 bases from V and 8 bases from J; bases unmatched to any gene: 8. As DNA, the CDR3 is TGTGCCAGCAGTCTTCAGCGGGGGGTACATGAGCAGTTCTTC. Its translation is CASSLQRGVHEQFF.

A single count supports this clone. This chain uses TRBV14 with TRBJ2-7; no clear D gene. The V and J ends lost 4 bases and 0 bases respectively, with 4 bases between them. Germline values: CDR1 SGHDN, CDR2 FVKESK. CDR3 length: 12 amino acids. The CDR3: CASSLRSYEQYF. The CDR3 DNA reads TGTGCCAGCAGCCTTCGCTCCTACGAGCAGTACTTC. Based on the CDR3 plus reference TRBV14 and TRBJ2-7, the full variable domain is EAGVTQFPSHSVIEKGQTVTLRCDPISGHDNLYWYRRVMGKEIKFLLHFVKESKQDESGMPNNRFLAERTGGTYSTLKVQPAELEDSGVYFCASSLRSYEQYFGPGTRLTVT.

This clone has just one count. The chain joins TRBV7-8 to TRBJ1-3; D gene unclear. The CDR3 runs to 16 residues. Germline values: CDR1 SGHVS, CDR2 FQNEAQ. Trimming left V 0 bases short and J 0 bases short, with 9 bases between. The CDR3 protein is CASSLAGRNSGNTIYF. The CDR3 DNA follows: TGTGCCAGCAGCTTAGCAGGCAGGAACTCTGGAAACACCATATATTTT.

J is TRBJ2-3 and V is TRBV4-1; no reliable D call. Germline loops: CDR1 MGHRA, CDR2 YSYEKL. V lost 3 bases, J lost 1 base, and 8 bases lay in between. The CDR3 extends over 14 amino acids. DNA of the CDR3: TGCGCCAGCAGCCAGATAGGCCGCACAGATACGCAGTATTTT. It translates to CASSQIGRTDTQYF.

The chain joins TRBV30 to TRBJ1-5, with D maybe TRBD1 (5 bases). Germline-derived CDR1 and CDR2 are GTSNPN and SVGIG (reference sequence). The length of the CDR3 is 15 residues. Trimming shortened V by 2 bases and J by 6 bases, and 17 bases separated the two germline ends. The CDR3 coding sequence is TGTGCCTGGAGTTCCGTCCAAGGGGCCATTCAGCCCCAGCATTTT. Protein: CAWSSVQGAIQPQHF.

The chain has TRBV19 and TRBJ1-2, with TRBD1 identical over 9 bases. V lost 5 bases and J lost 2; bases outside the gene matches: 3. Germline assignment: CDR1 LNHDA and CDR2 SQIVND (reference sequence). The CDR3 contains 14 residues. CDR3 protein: CASSGGQGNYGYTF. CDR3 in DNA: TGTGCCAGTAGTGGGGGACAGGGAAACTATGGCTACACCTTC. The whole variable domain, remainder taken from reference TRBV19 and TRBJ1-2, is DGGITQSPKYLFRKEGQNVTLSCEQNLNHDAMYWYRQDPGQGLRLIYYSQIVNDFQKGDIAEGYSVSREKKESFPLTVTSAQKNPTAFYLCASSGGQGNYGYTFGSGTRLTVV.

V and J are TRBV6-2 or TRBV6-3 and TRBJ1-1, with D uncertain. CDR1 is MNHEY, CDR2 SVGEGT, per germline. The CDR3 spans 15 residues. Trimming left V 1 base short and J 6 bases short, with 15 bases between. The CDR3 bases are TGTGCCAGCAGTTACTTACAGCGGGGTTACGCTGAAGCTTTCTTT. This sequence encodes CASSYLQRGYAEAFF.

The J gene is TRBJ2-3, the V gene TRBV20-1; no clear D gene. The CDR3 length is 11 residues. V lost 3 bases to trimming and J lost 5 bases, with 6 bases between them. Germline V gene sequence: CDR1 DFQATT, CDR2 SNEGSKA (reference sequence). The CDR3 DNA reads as TGCAGTGCTAGCGAAGGAGATACGCAGTATTTT. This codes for CSASEGDTQYF.

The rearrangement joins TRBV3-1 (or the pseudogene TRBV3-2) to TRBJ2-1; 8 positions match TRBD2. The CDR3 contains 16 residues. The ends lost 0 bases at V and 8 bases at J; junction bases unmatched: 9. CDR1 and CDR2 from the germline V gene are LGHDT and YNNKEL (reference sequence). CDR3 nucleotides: TGTGCCAGCAGCCAAGATCTGGGGCTAGCGGGCTATGAGCAGTTCTTC. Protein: CASSQDLGLAGYEQFF.

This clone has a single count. The DNA for the CDR3 is TGTGCCAGCAGAACGGACAGGGTTGGTGAAAAACTGTTTTTT. Residues: CASRTDRVGEKLFF. The chain carries TRBV28 and TRBJ1-4; 8 bases map to TRBD1. The CDR3 length is 14 residues. V lost 6 bases and J lost 7; bases outside the gene matches: 7. Germline CDR1 is MDHEN and CDR2 is SYDVKM. The full variable domain, in which reference TRBV28 and TRBJ1-4 provide the parts outside the CDR3, is DVKVTQSSRYLVKRTGEKVFLECVQDMDHENMFWYRQDPGLGLRLIYFSYDVKMKEKGDIPEGYSVSREKKERFSLILESASTNQTSMYLCASRTDRVGEKLFFGSGTQLSVL.